Listed here are 21 T cell receptor beta chains from one sample, sequenced in a study of CD8+CD57+ T cells in acquired aplastic anemia. Flow cytometry had shown expanded CD8+CD57+ cells in the patients chosen for sequencing. Profiles of TCR beta VDJ and CDR3 were generated from a genomic DNA template. MiXCR, run by TCRdb on the reads, gives a single entry per CDR3 protein. The table lists over 150,000 distinct CDR3 sequences, around 63% of them singletons. Sample: sorted CD4+, CD8+, or CD8+CD57+ T cells (not recorded which) from PBMCs. The source is a human donor with aplastic anemia.

The chain carries TRBV12-3 or TRBV12-4 and TRBJ2-5; D perhaps matches TRBD2 (5 bases). This CDR3 has 13 residues. Trimming removed 6 bases from V and 5 bases from J, with 13 bases in between. CDR3 amino acids: CASSQEWRETQYF. The CDR3 DNA is TGTGCCAGCAGCCAAGAATGGAGGGAGACCCAGTACTTC.

This rearrangement joins TRBV19 to TRBJ1-5, with D unclear. The CDR3 length is 13 residues. The germline V gene has CDR1 LNHDA and CDR2 SQIVND (reference sequence). V lost 5 bases and J lost 4, with 9 bases in between. The CDR3 coding sequence is TGTGCCAGTAGTGTAGTCCCAAATCAGCCCCAGCATTTT. This gives the protein CASSVVPNQPQHF.

This clonotype was seen once. The genes are TRBV11-2 and TRBJ2-7; the match to TRBD1 covers 8 bases. The ends lost 8 bases at V and 0 bases at J; junction bases unmatched: 9. Looked up from germline, CDR1 is SGHAT and CDR2 is FQNNGV. The CDR3 runs 15 residues. In nucleotides, the CDR3 is TGTGCCAGCGCCCTAGGCAGGGGGCCCTCCTACGAGCAGTACTTC. It yields the protein CASALGRGPSYEQYF.

This clonotype was found many times. The chain recombines TRBV5-8 with TRBJ2-6, with unresolved D. V lost 2 bases to trimming and J lost 3 bases, with 9 bases between them. Germline V gene data show CDR1 as SGHTS and CDR2 as YDEGEE. The CDR3 runs to 15 residues. CDR3 loop: CASSFRVGGANVLTF. For the CDR3, the DNA is TGTGCCAGCAGCTTTAGGGTGGGTGGGGCCAACGTCCTGACTTTC.

This rearrangement joins TRBV10-3 to TRBJ2-2, with TRBD2 as a possible D gene (6 bases). This CDR3 has 13 residues. CDR1 is ENHRY and CDR2 is SYGVKD in the germline V gene. Trimming shortened V by 6 bases and J by 7 bases, and 12 bases separated the two germline ends. In DNA form, the CDR3 reads TGTGCCATCAGCCGACTAGTTGGCGGGGAGCTGTTTTTT. The encoded protein is CAISRLVGGELFF.

The chain is built from TRBV2 and TRBJ2-7; D is perhaps TRBD2 (5 bases). The V gene's germline CDR1 is SNHLY and CDR2 FYNNEI. V gave up 6 bases and J gave up 7 bases, with 16 bases separating them. The CDR3 is made up of 13 amino acids. CDR3 in amino acids: CASSLGPRGEQYF. Here the CDR3 DNA reads TGTGCCAGCAGCTTAGGCCCTCGGGGTGAGCAGTACTTC.

This clonotype was seen repeatedly, ten times or more. The chain employs TRBV5-4 and TRBJ1-2, with TRBD1 matching over 8 bases. V gave up 4 bases and J gave up 3 bases; unmatched junction bases: 20. CDR1 and CDR2 from the germline V gene are SGHNT and YYREEE (reference sequence). This CDR3 contains 19 residues. DNA for the CDR3: TGTGCCAGCAGCCCCGGATCCGGGACAGGAACTAAATGGGACTATGGCTACACCTTC. It specifies CASSPGSGTGTKWDYGYTF.

This clonotype occurred once. The chain has TRBV7-3 and TRBJ2-4; tentative D call: TRBD2 (5 bases). The CDR3 covers 13 residues. Germline CDR1 and CDR2: SGHTA and FQGTGA. V lost 2 bases, J lost 11 bases, and 13 bases lay in between. CDR3 in amino acids: CASSLGPGSLQYF. For the CDR3, the DNA is TGTGCCAGCAGCTTAGGACCGGGATCTCTTCAGTACTTC.

About this clonotype itself: The final CDR3 position lacks the conserved phenylalanine or tryptophan, pointing to a likely read error. V gene TRBV7-2 combines with J gene TRBJ2-5, with unresolved D. The V end lost 4 bases, the J end lost 2 bases, and 14 bases lay between the germline ends. Germline V CDR1 and CDR2: SGHTA, FQGNSA. The CDR3 consists of 15 residues. The CDR3 here is CASSWASGSQETQYL. The DNA of the CDR3 is TGTGCCAGCAGCTGGGCCTCAGGATCACAAGAGACCCAGTACCTC.

This clonotype has just a few counts. The gene calls are TRBV20-1 and TRBJ1-6, with a tentative D call TRBD1 (5 bases). V lost 2 bases, J lost 9 bases, and 11 bases lay in between. The CDR3 is 13 residues long. Germline V gives CDR1 DFQATT, CDR2 SNEGSKA (reference sequence). CDR3 nucleotides: TGCAGTGCTAGACCACTGGGGGGTTCACCCCTCCACTTT. Encoded protein: CSARPLGGSPLHF.

This clonotype came up a few times. The chain combines TRBV20-1 with TRBJ2-3; 7 bases line up with TRBD2. Trimming at V came to 0 bases and at J to 1 base, leaving 7 bases not matched to a gene. The length of the CDR3 is 16 residues. Germline V gene sequence: CDR1 DFQATT, CDR2 SNEGSKA (reference sequence). Here the CDR3 DNA reads TGCAGTGCTAGAGATTTGTCGGCGGGGGGCACAGATACGCAGTATTTT. Amino acids: CSARDLSAGGTDTQYF.

The V and J genes are TRBV29-1 and TRBJ1-1; D gene ambiguous. The V end lost 2 bases, the J end lost 4 bases, and 11 bases lay between the germline ends. The CDR3 totals 13 residues. Per the germline V gene, CDR1 is SQVTM and CDR2 is ANQGSEA. CDR3 amino acids: CSVEPTQTTEAFF. Written as DNA, the CDR3 is TGCAGCGTTGAACCAACCCAGACCACTGAAGCTTTCTTT. Full variable domain (rest looked up from reference TRBV29-1 and TRBJ1-1): SAVISQKPSRDICQRGTSLTIQCQVDSQVTMMFWYRQQPGQSLTLIATANQGSEATYESGFVIDKFPISRPNLTFSTLTVSNMSPEDSSIYLCSVEPTQTTEAFFGQGTRLTVV.

This clonotype was recorded many times. The V call is TRBV4-1, the J call TRBJ1-1, with D possibly matching TRBD1 (5 bases). This CDR3 has 14 amino acids. CDR1 MGHRA and CDR2 YSYEKL come from the germline V gene. V gave up 0 bases and J gave up 5 bases, with 10 bases separating them. CDR3 in amino acids: CASSQDGGTTEAFF. CDR3 DNA sequence: TGCGCCAGCAGCCAAGATGGGGGAACTACTGAAGCTTTCTTT.

This clonotype has just a few counts. The J gene is TRBJ1-6, the V gene TRBV19; D remains unclear. The germline gives CDR1 LNHDA, CDR2 SQIVND (reference sequence). This CDR3 is 13 amino acids long. The V gene lost 3 bases and the J gene lost 7 bases, with 7 bases spanning the gap. CDR3 DNA sequence: TGTGCCAGTAGTATTGGTGTCAATTCACCCCTCCACTTT. Translated: CASSIGVNSPLHF.

The chain has TRBV9 and TRBJ2-5, with D possibly TRBD2 on 6 matching bases. This CDR3 region has 15 residues. The V end was cut by 0 bases, the J end by 2 bases, with 11 bases between. CDR1 is SGDLS and CDR2 is YYNGEE in the germline V gene. The CDR3 is CASSVEDRGQETQYF. The CDR3 bases are TGTGCCAGCAGCGTAGAGGATCGGGGGCAAGAGACCCAGTACTTC.

This chain uses TRBV19 with TRBJ2-1; a weak D match, TRBD1 (5 bases). The CDR3 totals 16 residues. Germline V lookup: CDR1 LNHDA, CDR2 SQIVND (reference sequence). Trimming pared 4 bases from V and 13 bases from J, leaving 26 bases between. CDR3 protein: CASSTLGQGKLHGQFF. For the CDR3, the DNA is TGTGCCAGTAGTACCCTGGGTCAGGGAAAGCTCCATGGCCAGTTCTTC.

This chain joins TRBV19 and TRBJ1-1, with TRBD1 matching over 11 bases. From germline, CDR1 is LNHDA and CDR2 SQIVND (reference sequence). V gave up 9 bases and J gave up 9 bases; unmatched junction bases: 18. This CDR3 has 16 amino acids. CDR3 DNA: TGTGCCAGCAGCCTAAGATCGGGGACAGGGGGTTCGAAAGCTTTCTTT. Translated: CASSLRSGTGGSKAFF.

The chain combines TRBV11-2 with TRBJ1-1; D gene unclear. The CDR3 runs 14 residues. Per germline, CDR1 SGHAT and CDR2 FQNNGV. V lost 10 bases and J lost 1, with 16 bases in between. The CDR3 sequence is CATSDPNTNTEAFF. Here the CDR3 DNA reads TGTGCCACCAGTGACCCGAATACGAACACTGAAGCTTTCTTT.

The chain employs TRBV5-1 and TRBJ1-2; D is possibly TRBD1 (5 bases). The CDR3 consists of 13 residues. Deletions cut 0 bases from V and 10 bases from J, with 13 bases between. Germline V gives CDR1 SGHRS, CDR2 YFSETQ. The DNA of the CDR3 is TGCGCCAGCAGCTTGGCGCAGGGAATGGACTACACCTTC. Protein product: CASSLAQGMDYTF.

The V gene is TRBV2, the J gene TRBJ2-1, with 7 bases identical to TRBD2. This CDR3 is 14 amino acids long. With 10 bases clipped from V and 5 bases from J, the junction kept 11 bases outside the gene matches. The germline CDR1 and CDR2 sequences are SNHLY and FYNNEI. This CDR3 reads CATLMASGHNEQFF. Written as DNA, the CDR3 is TGTGCCACCCTCATGGCTAGCGGACACAATGAGCAGTTCTTC.

The rearrangement uses TRBV11-3 and TRBJ2-2, with 9 bases lining up with TRBD2. The J segment lost 7 bases and the V segment lost 0 bases, leaving 6 bases of the junction unmatched. Germline V gene sequence: CDR1 SGHNT, CDR2 YENEEA. CDR3 length equals 16 residues. The CDR3: CASSLEGGGAFGELFF. CDR3 DNA sequence: TGTGCCAGCAGCTTAGAAGGCGGGGGGGCCTTCGGGGAGCTGTTTTTT.